These 31 T cell receptor beta chains were sequenced from one sample in a study of shared clonotypes between healthy human individuals. CD8 cells regarded as naive lacked CD45RO, were positively chosen for CCR7, and omitted terminally differentiated effector memory CD45RA+ cells. Measured with immunoSEQ multiplex PCR; TCRdb has only the in-frame clones, and not every one. The profile shows about 2.1 million clones, around 93% of them singletons. Sequences were obtained from naive CD8+ T cells from PBMCs. These receptors were obtained from a man aged 18 to 30 in good health. Some clones in this sample may be carry-over from other donors' samples.

The V gene is TRBV10-1, the J gene TRBJ2-7; D not certain. Germline CDR1 is WNHNN and CDR2 is SYGVQD (reference sequence). V was clipped by 0 bases and J by 0 bases, with 9 bases between them. This CDR3 has 15 residues. CDR3 DNA: TGCGCCAGCAGTGAGTCGTCATTGAGCTCCTACGAGCAGTACTTC. It is translated as CASSESSLSSYEQYF.

The V gene is TRBV7-9, the J gene TRBJ2-2, with 8 bases identical to TRBD2. Germline values: CDR1 SEHNR, CDR2 FQNEAQ (reference sequence). V gave up 6 bases and J gave up 4 bases; unmatched junction bases: 10. CDR3 length: 16 residues. This CDR3 is CASSFLREGGTGELFF. The CDR3 region has the DNA TGTGCCAGCAGTTTTCTCCGGGAGGGGGGCACCGGGGAGCTGTTTTTT. Using reference TRBV7-9 and TRBJ2-2 for the parts outside the CDR3, the full variable domain is DTGVSQNPRHKITKRGQNVTFRCDPISEHNRLYWYRQTLGQGPEFLTYFQNEAQLEKSRLLSDRFSAERPKGSFSTLEIQRTEQGDSAMYLCASSFLREGGTGELFFGEGSRLTVL.

The chain combines TRBV12-5 with TRBJ2-5; the match to TRBD2 covers 7 bases. The CDR3 length is 18 residues. Germline V gene sequence: CDR1 LGHNT, CDR2 FRNRAP. Trimming took 2 bases from V and 0 from J; bases not matched to a gene: 12. The CDR3 here is CASGLTRGEGGDQETQYF. As DNA, the CDR3 is TGTGCTAGTGGTTTGACCCGAGGTGAGGGAGGGGACCAAGAGACCCAGTACTTC.

Comment on this clone: The same CDR3 arises from other DNA sequences in this sample as well. This rearrangement joins TRBV5-4 to TRBJ2-7; 14 positions match TRBD2. There are 15 residues in the CDR3. The V and J ends lost 3 bases and 4 bases, in that order; junction bases with no gene match: 3. From germline, CDR1 is SGHNT and CDR2 YYREEE (reference sequence). CDR3: CASSSGLAGGYEQYF. The CDR3 DNA follows: TGTGCCAGCAGCTCCGGACTAGCGGGAGGTTACGAGCAGTACTTC.

This chain links TRBV25-1 with TRBJ1-4; unclear D gene. CDR3 size: 15 residues. The V end was cut by 1 base, the J end by 7 bases, with 13 bases between. Germline assignment: CDR1 MGHDK and CDR2 SYGVNS. The CDR3 DNA reads as TGTGCCAGCAGTGAATGGAGGGCTTCTTTTGAAAAACTGTTTTTT. Translated: CASSEWRASFEKLFF.

In the case of this clone: Other DNA sequences from this sample encode an identical CDR3 as well. This chain connects TRBV28 to TRBJ2-7; 7 bases align to TRBD2. Trimming removed 3 bases from V and 2 bases from J; junction bases left unmatched: 1. Germline V CDR1 and CDR2: MDHEN, SYDVKM. The CDR3 sequence is 13 residues long. The CDR3 is CASSFAGAYEQYF. The CDR3 DNA reads as TGTGCCAGCAGTTTCGCGGGGGCCTACGAGCAGTACTTC.

The CDR3 region is CAWGPPAGTYNEQFF. CDR3 sequence (DNA): TGTGCCTGGGGACCACCTGCCGGGACTTACAATGAGCAGTTCTTC. The chain has TRBV30 and TRBJ2-1; D is possibly TRBD2 (6 bases). The CDR3 sequence is 15 residues long. Germline lookup yields CDR1 GTSNPN and CDR2 SVGIG (reference sequence). Deletions cut 5 bases from V and 4 bases from J, with 18 bases between.

The CDR3 bases are TGTGCCAGCAGTTGGGGGGGCGCTGAAGCTTTCTTT. The encoded protein is CASSWGGAEAFF. The chain combines TRBV7-9 with TRBJ1-1; D is possibly TRBD1 (6 bases). Germline assignment: CDR1 SEHNR and CDR2 FQNEAQ (reference sequence). V was pared by 6 bases and J by 6 bases, with 11 bases between. The CDR3 length is 12 residues.

Points on this clone: Within the sample, other DNA sequences also encode this same CDR3. The CDR3 loop reads CASSHGQGAYNEQFF. In nucleotides, the CDR3 is TGTGCCAGCAGCCACGGACAGGGGGCCTACAATGAGCAGTTCTTC. The V and J genes are TRBV27 and TRBJ2-1; 10 positions agree with TRBD1. V was pared by 6 bases and J by 2 bases, with 4 bases of the junction left unmatched. The CDR3 loop spans 15 amino acids. Per the germline V gene, CDR1 is MNHEY and CDR2 is SMNVEV (reference sequence).

CDR3 region: CASSFPPGLAFYEQYF. In DNA form, the CDR3 reads TGTGCCAGCAGCTTTCCTCCGGGACTAGCTTTCTACGAGCAGTACTTC. The chain recombines TRBV11-2 with TRBJ2-7, with 9 bases lining up with TRBD2. Trimming took 3 bases from V and 3 from J; bases not matched to a gene: 9. This CDR3 spans 16 amino acids. The germline CDR1 and CDR2 sequences are SGHAT and FQNNGV.

The rearrangement links TRBV6-6 to TRBJ2-7, with D perhaps matching TRBD1 or TRBD2 (5 bases each). CDR1 is MNHNY and CDR2 is SVGAGI in the germline V gene (reference sequence). Trimming removed 4 bases from V and 12 bases from J, with 28 bases in between. The CDR3 is 16 amino acids. CDR3 sequence: CASSFPSTSRDAPSYF. DNA of the CDR3: TGTGCCAGCAGTTTCCCGTCGACCTCCCGGGACGCGCCTTCGTACTTC.

The chain links TRBV6-6 to TRBJ2-1; no clear D. The CDR3 is made up of 14 amino acids. Deletions cut 7 bases from V and 8 bases from J, with 18 bases between. Looked up from germline, CDR1 is MNHNY and CDR2 is SVGAGI (reference sequence). CDR3: CASTYLPRYDEQFF. The CDR3 bases are TGTGCCAGCACCTACTTACCACGATATGATGAGCAGTTCTTC.

The rearrangement joins TRBV27 to TRBJ1-5; possibly TRBD1 for D (6 bases). Per the germline V gene, CDR1 is MNHEY and CDR2 is SMNVEV (reference sequence). This CDR3 region has 15 residues. Trimming took 4 bases from V and 2 from J, leaving 12 bases between them. CDR3 nucleotides: TGTGCCAGCAGTTCCCTGGGGGCGGGCAATCAGCCCCAGCATTTT. Translated, it gives CASSSLGAGNQPQHF.

This chain joins TRBV2 and TRBJ1-2; possible D gene TRBD1, 6 bases. Per germline, CDR1 SNHLY and CDR2 FYNNEI. V was shortened by 4 bases and J by 4 bases, with 10 bases between the two germline ends. The CDR3 totals 13 residues. DNA of the CDR3: TGTGCCAGCAGTGGCAGGGGAGGCTATGGCTACACCTTC. This codes for CASSGRGGYGYTF. Full variable domain (rest looked up from reference TRBV2 and TRBJ1-2): EPEVTQTPSHQVTQMGQEVILRCVPISNHLYFYWYRQILGQKVEFLVSFYNNEISEKSEIFDDQFSVERPDGSNFTLKIRSTKLEDSAMYFCASSGRGGYGYTFGSGTRLTVV.

The chain carries TRBV30 and TRBJ2-2; the D is unclear. V lost 3 bases to trimming and J lost 3 bases, with 11 bases between them. The CDR3 loop spans 14 amino acids. CDR1 is GTSNPN, CDR2 SVGIG, per germline (reference sequence). The CDR3 bases are TGTGCCTGGAGGTCAGACACTTACACCGGGGAGCTGTTTTTT. It codes for CAWRSDTYTGELFF.

The genes are TRBV4-1 and TRBJ2-1; D not certain. This CDR3 has 14 residues. With 0 bases removed from V and 9 bases from J, the gap between germline ends came to 12 bases. From germline, CDR1 is MGHRA and CDR2 YSYEKL. The CDR3 region is CASSQDPTPGEQFF. In DNA form, the CDR3 reads TGCGCCAGCAGCCAAGATCCGACCCCCGGTGAGCAGTTCTTC.

The chain combines TRBV29-1 with TRBJ1-2; no clear D. V lost 6 bases and J 8 bases, leaving 13 bases between the germline ends. The CDR3 has 11 amino acids. Germline V lookup: CDR1 SQVTM, CDR2 ANQGSEA. This CDR3 reads CSVLSSEGYTF. In DNA form, the CDR3 reads TGCAGCGTACTCAGTTCTGAAGGCTACACCTTC.

The chain is built from TRBV28 and TRBJ2-6; D possibly uses TRBD1 or TRBD2 (6 bases each). Deletions cut 3 bases from V and 2 bases from J, with 17 bases between. Germline lookup yields CDR1 MDHEN and CDR2 SYDVKM. The CDR3 is 18 amino acids. CDR3 DNA: TGTGCCAGCAGTTTTCTAGGGGGGTCAAGTACTGGGGCCAACGTCCTGACTTTC. The encoded protein is CASSFLGGSSTGANVLTF.

The rearrangement uses TRBV19 and TRBJ2-7; 7 nucleotides line up with TRBD1. V was clipped by 1 base and J by 4 bases; unmatched bases: 7. In germline, CDR1 is LNHDA, CDR2 SQIVND (reference sequence). There are 15 residues in the CDR3. Written as DNA, the CDR3 is TGTGCCAGTAGTATAGTGGTGACAGGGCGGTACGAGCAGTACTTC. It translates to CASSIVVTGRYEQYF.

This sequence joins TRBV10-1 and TRBJ2-2; 14 bases are shared with TRBD2. In germline, CDR1 is WNHNN, CDR2 SYGVQD (reference sequence). The V gene end was trimmed by 6 bases and the J gene end by 8 bases; junction bases not matched to a gene: 5. This CDR3 spans 15 amino acids. The DNA of the CDR3 is TGCGCCAGCAGCGGACTAGCGGGAGGTGTTGGGGAGCTGTTTTTT. Translated, it gives CASSGLAGGVGELFF.

The chain links TRBV4-1 to TRBJ2-1; either TRBD1 or TRBD2 may supply D (5 bases each). This CDR3 comprises 15 residues. With 2 bases removed from V and 9 bases from J, the gap between germline ends came to 17 bases. The germline CDR1 and CDR2 sequences are MGHRA and YSYEKL. CDR3 residues: CASSQPGTAVIEQFF. The CDR3, as DNA: TGCGCCAGCAGCCAACCCGGGACCGCGGTGATTGAGCAGTTCTTC.

This clone appeared a single time. The V gene is TRBV27, the J gene TRBJ2-7; D gene unclear. V lost 1 base, J lost 0 bases, and 7 bases lay in between. Germline V gene sequence: CDR1 MNHEY, CDR2 SMNVEV (reference sequence). The CDR3 has 14 amino acids. The CDR3 sequence: CASSLFPDSYEQYF. The CDR3 bases are TGTGCCAGCAGTTTATTCCCCGACTCCTACGAGCAGTACTTC.

This clone has only one observation. The V call is TRBV5-8, the J call TRBJ1-4; D is ambiguous. CDR1 and CDR2 (germline): SGHTS, YDEGEE. Deletions cut 2 bases from V and 0 bases from J, with 11 bases between. The CDR3 extends over 16 amino acids. The CDR3 reads CASSLRTGTTNEKLFF. CDR3 coding DNA: TGTGCCAGCAGCTTAAGGACGGGGACAACTAATGAAAAACTGTTTTTT.

The rearrangement links TRBV7-9 to TRBJ2-7, with 9 bases lining up with TRBD1. Germline trimming cut 6 bases from V and 3 bases from J; bases unmatched to any gene: 9. The CDR3 contains 15 residues. Germline CDR1 SEHNR, CDR2 FQNEAQ (reference sequence). CDR3 in DNA: TGTGCCAGCAGGCCCAGAGGGGGACAGGGCTACGAGCAGTACTTC. Translating gives CASRPRGGQGYEQYF.

The chain uses TRBV9 and TRBJ2-7, with D maybe TRBD1 (6 bases). The CDR3 spans 14 residues. The germline gives CDR1 SGDLS, CDR2 YYNGEE. V was cut by 2 bases and J by 3 bases, with 12 bases left in between. The CDR3 DNA reads TGTGCCAGCAGCGTCCACAGGGATGGCTACGAGCAGTACTTC. Encoded protein: CASSVHRDGYEQYF.

V usage is TRBV6-6 and J usage is TRBJ1-4; a weak D match, TRBD1 (6 bases). V lost 7 bases and J lost 7, with 19 bases in between. This CDR3 is built from 15 residues. Germline CDR1 reads MNHNY; CDR2 reads SVGAGI (reference sequence). The CDR3 coding sequence is TGTGCCAGCAACCTCCTCGGGACAAGGTCTGAAAAACTGTTTTTT. Translating it yields CASNLLGTRSEKLFF.

The chain has TRBV7-3 and TRBJ1-5; no definite D call. The V end was cut by 4 bases, the J end by 0 bases, with 7 bases between. Germline V gives CDR1 SGHTA, CDR2 FQGTGA. The CDR3 totals 14 residues. The CDR3 sequence is CASSSGISNQPQHF. The CDR3 DNA reads as TGTGCCAGCAGCTCGGGGATTAGCAATCAGCCCCAGCATTTT.

In its sample, this clone was seen a few times. V usage is TRBV10-3 and J usage is TRBJ1-4, with 7 positions matching TRBD1. Germline-derived CDR1 and CDR2 are ENHRY and SYGVKD. The length of the CDR3 is 15 residues. J gave up 8 bases and V 0 bases, and 6 bases lay outside the gene matches. Here the CDR3 reads CAISESGQLWEKLFF. The CDR3 DNA reads as TGTGCCATCAGTGAGTCGGGACAGCTGTGGGAAAAACTGTTTTTT.

This chain connects TRBV28 to TRBJ2-7; TRBD1 aligns across 7 bases. The CDR3 contains 15 residues. CDR1 and CDR2 from the germline V gene are MDHEN and SYDVKM. After removal of 2 bases from V and 7 bases from J, the junction contained 11 bases not matched to a gene. CDR3 in DNA: TGTGCCAGCAGTTTACCTATCGAGGGGGCTAAGGAGCAGTACTTC. This gives the protein CASSLPIEGAKEQYF.

The V gene is TRBV19, the J gene TRBJ2-2; TRBD2 aligns across 7 bases. The germline V gene has CDR1 LNHDA and CDR2 SQIVND (reference sequence). This CDR3 has 15 amino acids. The ends lost 2 bases at V and 7 bases at J; junction bases unmatched: 7. The CDR3: CASSITGTTVGELFF. In nucleotides, the CDR3 is TGTGCCAGTAGTATAACCGGGACTACAGTCGGGGAGCTGTTTTTT.

This chain links TRBV11-2 with TRBJ2-7, with TRBD2 as a possible D gene (5 bases). The germline V gene encodes CDR1 SGHAT and CDR2 FQNNGV. The V gene lost 7 bases and the J gene lost 1 base, with 11 bases spanning the gap. The CDR3 loop spans 13 amino acids. The CDR3 sequence: CASNLANSYEQYF. CDR3 coding DNA: TGTGCCAGCAACCTAGCCAATTCCTACGAGCAGTACTTC.